The 17 T cell receptor beta chains given below trace back to one sample, sequenced in a study of human T cells and chemical hapten exposure. The time point: patch test 3, about 24 weeks after DPC sensitization. The treatment was: therapeutic diphenylcyclopropenone sensitization with weekly scalp DPC. Via MiXCR, TCRdb re-called the RACE reads, giving one row per CDR3 protein. The top ten hold approximately 2.1% of the sample, which has under 200,000 distinct CDR3 sequences, about 30% seen once. Sequencing used whole blood, obtained in connection with sensitization to the hapten diphenylcyclopropenone (DPC). These receptors were obtained from a woman aged 18-30 years with alopecia areata. Some clones in this sample may be carry-over from other donors' samples.

This clonotype occurred a few times. This sequence joins TRBV7-2 and TRBJ2-3, with D hard to call. From germline, CDR1 is SGHTA and CDR2 FQGNSA. V lost 7 bases and J lost 4, with 9 bases in between. The CDR3 totals 12 residues. In nucleotides, the CDR3 is TGTGCCAGCACCCCGGTCCCAGATACGCAGTATTTT. Its protein product is CASTPVPDTQYF. Supplemented by reference TRBV7-2 and TRBJ2-3, the full variable domain reads GAGVSQSPSNKVTEKGKDVELRCDPISGHTALYWYRQSLGQGLEFLIYFQGNSAPDKSGLPSDRFSAERTGGSVSTLTIQRTQQEDSAVYLCASTPVPDTQYFGPGTRLTVL.

The chain carries TRBV12-3 or TRBV12-4 and TRBJ2-3; 8 nucleotides agree with TRBD2. The ends lost 10 bases at V and 5 bases at J; junction bases unmatched: 11. The CDR3 is made up of 14 amino acids. In DNA, the CDR3 is TGTGCCACCATGCGGGGGGCGGGGGAAGATACGCAGTATTTT. Translating gives CATMRGAGEDTQYF.

V is TRBV9 and J is TRBJ2-2; 7 bases fit TRBD2. The trim removed 0 bases at V and 4 bases at J, leaving 6 bases unmatched. Germline CDR1 and CDR2: SGDLS and YYNGEE. This CDR3 spans 16 amino acids. The CDR3 sequence: CASSVVTGGTTGELFF. The CDR3, as DNA: TGTGCCAGCAGCGTAGTAACGGGAGGAACCACCGGGGAGCTGTTTTTT.

This clonotype appeared many times. At one of its ends the junction is not consistent with the germline gene, which may arise from a read error. V is TRBV4-1 and J is TRBJ1-6; D is undetermined. Germline V gene sequence: CDR1 MGHRA, CDR2 YSYEKL. This CDR3 contains 14 residues. CDR3 sequence reads: CATSTLNPDSPLHF. The CDR3, as DNA: TGCGCCACCAGCACGCTGAATCCGGATTCACCCCTCCACTTT.

The chain has TRBV3-1 and TRBJ2-3, with 7 bases matching TRBD2. Germline values: CDR1 LGHDT, CDR2 YNNKEL (reference sequence). V lost 1 base and J lost 5; bases outside the gene matches: 6. This CDR3 spans 15 amino acids. Written as DNA, the CDR3 is TGTGCCAGCAGCCAAGCCGCCCCTAGCGGAGATACGCAGTATTTT. This translates into CASSQAAPSGDTQYF.

The J gene is TRBJ2-1, the V gene TRBV7-2; TRBD2 matches 8 bases. V shed 5 bases, J shed 3 bases, and the junction held 12 bases outside the gene matches. This CDR3 comprises 17 residues. Germline V CDR1 and CDR2: SGHTA, FQGNSA. In nucleotides, the CDR3 is TGTGCCAGCAGCCCAGACCGGGAGCGGGGGATCTACAATGAGCAGTTCTTC. It translates to CASSPDRERGIYNEQFF.

The rearrangement joins TRBV7-2 to TRBJ2-3; 7 bases line up with TRBD2. CDR3 length: 14 amino acids. Looked up from germline, CDR1 is SGHTA and CDR2 is FQGNSA. V lost 5 bases to trimming and J lost 5 bases; unmatched junction nucleotides: 7. CDR3 loop: CASSHSGVGDTQYF. CDR3 nucleotides: TGTGCCAGCAGCCACAGCGGGGTCGGAGATACGCAGTATTTT.

The rearrangement uses TRBV5-1 and TRBJ2-7, with 10 bases that match TRBD2. After removal of 4 bases from V and 0 bases from J, the junction contained 4 bases not matched to a gene. The CDR3 is made up of 15 amino acids. Germline V gives CDR1 SGHRS, CDR2 YFSETQ. This chain's CDR3 is CASSGSSGSSYEQYF. In DNA, the CDR3 is TGCGCCAGCAGCGGGTCTAGCGGGAGCTCCTACGAGCAGTACTTC. Drawing the rest from reference TRBV5-1 and TRBJ2-7, the complete variable domain is KAGVTQTPRYLIKTRGQQVTLSCSPISGHRSVSWYQQTPGQGLQFLFEYFSETQRNKGNFPGRFSGRQFSNSRSEMNVSTLELGDSALYLCASSGSSGSSYEQYFGPGTRLTVT.

The chain couples TRBV28 to TRBJ1-2, with D uncertain. The V gene lost 6 bases and the J gene lost 6 bases, with 14 bases spanning the gap. This CDR3 is built from 13 residues. Germline V gives CDR1 MDHEN, CDR2 SYDVKM. CDR3 sequence: CASRADTLDGYTF. CDR3 DNA sequence: TGTGCCAGCAGGGCCGACACCCTAGATGGCTACACCTTC.

As for this clonotype: An end of the junction differs from the germline gene, which may be a read error. The genes are TRBV10-3 and TRBJ2-5; D unresolved. The CDR3 covers 13 residues. Germline V gene data show CDR1 as ENHRY and CDR2 as SYGVKD. CDR3 in DNA: TGTGTCATCAGTGAGTCGATGGAGGAGACCCAGTACTTC. Protein product: CVISESMEETQYF.

The chain recombines TRBV6-5 with TRBJ2-2, with D possibly being TRBD2 (6 bases). CDR1 and CDR2 (germline): MNHEY, SVGAGI. Trimming stripped 1 base from V and 6 bases from J, with 12 bases between. This CDR3 is built from 15 residues. The CDR3 DNA reads TGTGCCAGCAGTTACTACCCCCGGGAGTCCGGGGAGCTGTTTTTT. Residues: CASSYYPRESGELFF.

This clonotype appeared once. The V gene is TRBV20-1, the J gene TRBJ1-2; 8 bases align to TRBD1. Per the germline V gene, CDR1 is DFQATT and CDR2 is SNEGSKA (reference sequence). V was clipped by 3 bases and J by 11 bases; unmatched bases: 8. This CDR3 is 12 amino acids long. The CDR3 region is CSARDRARPYTF. In nucleotides, the CDR3 is TGCAGTGCTAGGGACAGGGCGAGACCTTACACCTTC.

The chain recombines TRBV6-2 or TRBV6-3 with TRBJ2-5; TRBD2 matches at 7 bases. The germline CDR1 and CDR2 sequences are MNHEY and SVGEGT. The trim removed 5 bases at V and 3 bases at J, leaving 3 bases unmatched. The CDR3 has 13 amino acids. CDR3 protein: CASSRDYKETQYF. Written as DNA, the CDR3 is TGTGCCAGCAGTCGGGACTACAAAGAGACCCAGTACTTC.

This clonotype was counted only a few times. This chain joins TRBV20-1 and TRBJ2-5; D is unclear. Germline CDR1 is DFQATT and CDR2 is SNEGSKA (reference sequence). Trimming cost V 1 base and J 4 bases, with 7 bases left between them. The CDR3 totals 12 residues. CDR3 coding DNA: TGCAGTGCTAGAGTGGACGGAGAGACCCAGTACTTC. It translates to CSARVDGETQYF.

This clonotype occurred a few times. The chain links TRBV21-1 to TRBJ1-3. TRBV21-1 is a pseudogene locus. The CDR3 is 15 residues long. Here the CDR3 reads CASSKRRLSGNTIYF. The CDR3 coding sequence is TGTGCCAGCAGCAAACGGCGGCTCTCTGGAAACACCATATATTTT.

This chain links TRBV4-1 with TRBJ2-1, with D perhaps being TRBD1 or TRBD2 (5 bases each). The CDR3 is 16 residues long. V dropped 0 bases and J dropped 1 base, with 10 bases sitting between them. Germline CDR1 reads MGHRA; CDR2 reads YSYEKL. The CDR3: CASSQDPGASYNEQFF. The DNA of the CDR3 is TGCGCCAGCAGCCAAGATCCCGGGGCATCCTACAATGAGCAGTTCTTC.

This clonotype was observed at least ten times. The rearrangement joins TRBV5-1 to TRBJ1-1; D unclear. The CDR3 length is 16 residues. CDR1 is SGHRS, CDR2 YFSETQ, per germline. V lost 4 bases and J 0 bases, leaving 16 bases between the germline ends. As DNA, the CDR3 is TGCGCCAGCAGCCAAAGACACTCTGTTATGAACACTGAAGCTTTCTTT. Amino acids: CASSQRHSVMNTEAFF.